This T cell receptor beta chain was captured by sequencing in a study of OX40 agonist ivuxolimab in advanced cancers. Study-wide background: The dose-escalation cohort was around 83% male, with a mean age of around 54 years, ranging about 23 to 79.

TCRdb keeps only in-frame clones here, not all; method: immunoSEQ multiplex PCR. The table lists 55,000 to 90,000 clones, roughly 80% of them singletons. In germline, CDR1 is SGDLS, CDR2 YYNGEE. The CDR3 is 15 residues long. The V gene end was trimmed by 0 bases and the J gene end by 7 bases; junction bases not matched to a gene: 5. This specimen was CD4+ or CD8+ T cells sorted from blood, taken in a trial of the OX40 agonist ivuxolimab. The clonotype comes from an adult with an advanced solid tumor such as melanoma, head and neck, liver or kidney cancer. The chain combines TRBV9 with TRBJ1-5; 9 bases match TRBD1. CDR3 coding DNA: TGTGCCAGCAGCGTAGGGGACAGGGTAGGGCAGCCCCAGCATTTT. As protein: CASSVGDRVGQPQHF. Complete variable domain (other parts from reference TRBV9 and TRBJ1-5): DSGVTQTPKHLITATGQRVTLRCSPRSGDLSVYWYQQSLDQGLQFLIQYYNGEERAKGNILERFSAQQFPDLHSELNLSSLELGDSALYFCASSVGDRVGQPQHFGDGTRLSIL.